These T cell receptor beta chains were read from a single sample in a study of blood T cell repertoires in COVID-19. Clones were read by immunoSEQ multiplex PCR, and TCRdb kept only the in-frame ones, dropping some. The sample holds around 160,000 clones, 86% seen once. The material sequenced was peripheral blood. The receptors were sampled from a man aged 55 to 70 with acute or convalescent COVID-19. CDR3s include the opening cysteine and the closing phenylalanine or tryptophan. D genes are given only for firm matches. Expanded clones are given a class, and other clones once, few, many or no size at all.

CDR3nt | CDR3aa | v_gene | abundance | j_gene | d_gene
TGTGCCAGCAGTAGACAGGGGGTAACCGGGGAGCTGTTTTTT | CASSRQGVTGELFF | TRBV6-5 | . | TRBJ2-2 | TRBD1
TGTGCCAGCACCCCTAACGGGAGGGCCCGGAACGGGGAGCTGTTTTTT | CASTPNGRARNGELFF | TRBV19 | . | TRBJ2-2 | TRBD2
TGCGCCAGCAGTGCGGACATCCCTCCCTACGAGCAGTACTTC | CASSADIPPYEQYF | TRBV10-1 | . | TRBJ2-7 | .
TGTGCCAGCAGCAGGGGACAGTTGAACACTGAAGCTTTCTTT | CASSRGQLNTEAFF | TRBV7-9 | . | TRBJ1-1 | TRBD1
TGTGCCACGGCGGAGGGCACTGAAGCTTTCTTT | CATAEGTEAFF | TRBV10-3 | . | TRBJ1-1 | .
TGTGCCAGCAGTGCACAGGGACTAGCGGGTTTCTTCTACGAGCAGTACTTC | CASSAQGLAGFFYEQYF | TRBV6-1 | . | TRBJ2-7 | TRBD2
TGCGCCAGCAGCTTGACAGACGGAGGGCAGGAGACCCAGTACTTC | CASSLTDGGQETQYF | TRBV5-1 | . | TRBJ2-5 | .
TGTGCCATCAGGGGACAGGGGGGAACCTACGAGCAGTACTTC | CAIRGQGGTYEQYF | TRBV10-3 | . | TRBJ2-7 | TRBD1
TGTGCCAGCAGTTTAGTCCCTGGACAGCCAAACCCGAACACTGAAGCTTTCTTT | CASSLVPGQPNPNTEAFF | TRBV28 | . | TRBJ1-1 | .
TGTGCCAGCAGCTCCGCAGGGGGCCCAGATACGCAGTATTTT | CASSSAGGPDTQYF | TRBV9 | . | TRBJ2-3 | TRBD1
TGCGCCAGCAGCTTAGGGACTAGCGGGAGTTCTGAGCAGTTCTTC | CASSLGTSGSSEQFF | TRBV5-1 | . | TRBJ2-1 | TRBD2
TGCGCCAGCAGCTGGGACTCAAATTCACCCCTCCACTTT | CASSWDSNSPLHF | TRBV5-1 | few | TRBJ1-6 | .
TGTGCCATCAGCCAGGGGCGAGGGAATTCACCCCTCCACTTT | CAISQGRGNSPLHF | TRBV10-3 | few | TRBJ1-6 | .
TGCGCCAGCAGCATCTTGCCCGGGGAAACCTACGAGCAGTACTTC | CASSILPGETYEQYF | TRBV5-1 | . | TRBJ2-7 | .
TGTGCCATCAGCGACGGGGAGCAGCCCCAGCATTTT | CAISDGEQPQHF | TRBV10-3 | . | TRBJ1-5 | .
TGTGCCAGCAGTTTGAGACAAGATGGCTACACCTTC | CASSLRQDGYTF | TRBV28 | . | TRBJ1-2 | .
TGTGCCAGCAGCTTATTGGCAGGGACAGATACGCAGTATTTT | CASSLLAGTDTQYF | TRBV7-8 | . | TRBJ2-3 | .
TGTGCCAGCAAGGGCGGGAGCTCCTACGAGCAGTACTTC | CASKGGSSYEQYF | TRBV6-6 | . | TRBJ2-7 | TRBD2